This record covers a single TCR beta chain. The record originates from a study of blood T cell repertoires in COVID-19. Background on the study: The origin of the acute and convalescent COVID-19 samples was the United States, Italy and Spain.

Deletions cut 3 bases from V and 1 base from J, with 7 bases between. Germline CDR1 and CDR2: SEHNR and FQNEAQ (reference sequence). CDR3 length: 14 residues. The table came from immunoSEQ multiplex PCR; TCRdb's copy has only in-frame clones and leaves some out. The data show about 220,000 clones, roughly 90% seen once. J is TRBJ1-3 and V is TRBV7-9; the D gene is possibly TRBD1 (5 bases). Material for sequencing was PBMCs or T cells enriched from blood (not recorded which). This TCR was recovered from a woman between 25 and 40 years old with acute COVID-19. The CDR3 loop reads CASSLGGSGNTIYF. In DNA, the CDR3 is TGTGCCAGCAGCTTGGGGGGATCTGGAAACACCATATATTTT.